The 5 T cell receptor beta chains below all came from one sample that was sequenced in a study of T cells in localized non-small cell lung cancer. Clones were sequenced by immunoSEQ multiplex PCR, and TCRdb holds only the in-frame ones, with some missing. The top ten hold around 20% of the sample, which has around 78,000 clones, 88% seen once. Source: peripheral blood, taken before any cancer treatment. These receptors all come from a woman aged 35 to 75 with stage I squamous cell lung carcinoma.

V gene TRBV29-1 combines with J gene TRBJ2-7, with a tentative D call TRBD1 (5 bases). Trimming removed 7 bases from V and 1 base from J, with 11 bases in between. Germline CDR1 and CDR2: SQVTM and ANQGSEA. This CDR3 has 12 amino acids. Written as DNA, the CDR3 is TGCAGCGCAAAGACAGCGTCCTACGAGCAGTACTTC. As protein: CSAKTASYEQYF.

This chain joins TRBV5-1 and TRBJ1-1, with TRBD1 matching 8 bases. The length of the CDR3 is 15 residues. The germline V gene has CDR1 SGHRS and CDR2 YFSETQ. With 0 bases clipped from V and 6 bases from J, the junction kept 7 bases outside the gene matches. CDR3 sequence (DNA): TGCGCCAGCAGCTTGGCCAGGGGGCGAGGCGCTGAAGCTTTCTTT. It yields the protein CASSLARGRGAEAFF.

The chain uses TRBV30 and TRBJ1-6; 9 nucleotides align to TRBD1. J lost 9 bases, V lost 4 bases, and 4 bases had no gene match. In germline, CDR1 is GTSNPN, CDR2 SVGIG (reference sequence). The CDR3 runs 13 residues. This CDR3 is CAWNTDRGSPLHF. Here the CDR3 DNA reads TGTGCCTGGAATACGGACAGGGGTTCACCCCTCCACTTT.

The table lists this clone with a count of one. V and J are TRBV25-1 and TRBJ1-6; D ambiguous. The germline CDR1 and CDR2 sequences are MGHDK and SYGVNS. V gave up 4 bases and J gave up 0 bases, with 4 bases separating them. This CDR3 is built from 14 residues. The CDR3 DNA reads TGTGCCAGCAGTGGAAGCTCCTATAATTCACCCCTCCACTTT. This codes for CASSGSSYNSPLHF.

J is TRBJ1-1 and V is TRBV2, with 7 positions matching TRBD1. In germline, CDR1 is SNHLY, CDR2 FYNNEI. The J segment lost 1 base and the V segment lost 7 bases, leaving 9 bases of the junction unmatched. This CDR3 contains 15 residues. CDR3 protein: CASKIDRVSNTEAFF. Written as DNA, the CDR3 is TGTGCCAGCAAAATTGACAGGGTTTCGAACACTGAAGCTTTCTTT. Full variable domain (rest looked up from reference TRBV2 and TRBJ1-1): EPEVTQTPSHQVTQMGQEVILRCVPISNHLYFYWYRQILGQKVEFLVSFYNNEISEKSEIFDDQFSVERPDGSNFTLKIRSTKLEDSAMYFCASKIDRVSNTEAFFGQGTRLTVV.